Presented here are 20 T cell receptor beta chains from one specimen sequenced in a study of blood T cell repertoires in COVID-19. Repertoires were generated with immunoSEQ multiplex PCR, while TCRdb's copy carries only in-frame clones and drops some. The top ten clones hold about 2% of a sample with some 150,000 clones, around four fifths of them seen once. Input material: peripheral blood. These receptors were obtained from a man between 65 and 85 years old with acute or convalescent COVID-19.

The rearrangement links TRBV5-1 to TRBJ2-2; 7 bases align to TRBD1. The CDR3 runs to 16 residues. Germline CDR1 is SGHRS and CDR2 is YFSETQ. J lost 6 bases, V lost 2 bases, and 10 bases had no gene match. The CDR3 protein is CASSFNGQAGSGELFF. The CDR3 nucleotides read TGCGCCAGCAGCTTCAACGGACAGGCGGGTTCCGGGGAGCTGTTTTTT. The full variable domain, rest sourced from reference TRBV5-1 and TRBJ2-2, is KAGVTQTPRYLIKTRGQQVTLSCSPISGHRSVSWYQQTPGQGLQFLFEYFSETQRNKGNFPGRFSGRQFSNSRSEMNVSTLELGDSALYLCASSFNGQAGSGELFFGEGSRLTVL.

V gene TRBV7-6 combines with J gene TRBJ1-4, with D perhaps matching TRBD1 (5 bases). This CDR3 comprises 17 residues. V lost 1 base, J lost 4 bases, and 16 bases lay in between. The germline gives CDR1 SGHVS, CDR2 FNYEAQ. This chain's CDR3 is CASSLVGHSGFNEKLFF. CDR3 coding DNA: TGTGCCAGCAGCTTAGTGGGGCATTCCGGCTTTAATGAAAAACTGTTTTTT.

The V gene is TRBV5-1, the J gene TRBJ2-2; TRBD1 matches 10 bases. Germline CDR1 and CDR2: SGHRS and YFSETQ. This CDR3 spans 16 amino acids. J was trimmed by 6 bases and V by 5 bases; bases with no gene match: 10. The CDR3 sequence: CASSYRTGGLSGELFF. The CDR3 DNA sequence: TGCGCCAGCAGTTACCGGACAGGGGGGCTCTCCGGGGAGCTGTTTTTT.

The V gene is TRBV19, the J gene TRBJ2-1, with TRBD1 as a possible D gene (6 bases). The germline V gene encodes CDR1 LNHDA and CDR2 SQIVND (reference sequence). This CDR3 comprises 14 residues. V was clipped by 3 bases and J by 6 bases, with 12 bases between them. The CDR3 spells CASSMRTASNEQFF. The CDR3, as DNA: TGTGCCAGTAGTATGAGGACAGCCTCCAATGAGCAGTTCTTC.

This chain connects TRBV24-1 to TRBJ2-1; 10 nucleotides match TRBD2. This CDR3 has 17 residues. Per germline, CDR1 KGHDR and CDR2 SFDVKD. The J segment lost 6 bases and the V segment lost 0 bases, leaving 7 bases of the junction unmatched. The CDR3 here is CATSDLPTGTSVNEQFF. In DNA form, the CDR3 reads TGTGCCACCAGTGATTTGCCTACCGGGACTAGCGTCAATGAGCAGTTCTTC.

This rearrangement joins TRBV5-1 to TRBJ1-4, with TRBD1 matching over 9 bases. Germline assignment: CDR1 SGHRS and CDR2 YFSETQ. CDR3 length: 16 amino acids. The V segment lost 4 bases and the J segment 7 bases; nucleotides outside the gene matches: 11. The CDR3 region is CASSLWDRVNGEKLFF. The DNA of the CDR3 is TGCGCCAGCAGCCTATGGGACAGGGTGAATGGTGAAAAACTGTTTTTT.

This chain connects TRBV6-4 to TRBJ1-4; TRBD1 matches 7 bases. There are 15 residues in the CDR3. V lost 3 bases and J lost 5; bases outside the gene matches: 6. Per the germline V gene, CDR1 is MRHNA and CDR2 is SNTAGT. The CDR3 loop is CASSDPTGTNEKLFF. The CDR3 bases are TGTGCCAGCAGTGATCCGACAGGGACAAATGAAAAACTGTTTTTT.

This clone was counted only a few times. V usage is TRBV5-1 and J usage is TRBJ1-1, with TRBD1 as a possible D gene (5 bases). V was clipped by 1 base and J by 3 bases, with 7 bases between them. The CDR3 has 13 amino acids. CDR1 is SGHRS and CDR2 is YFSETQ in the germline V gene. Here the CDR3 DNA reads TGCGCCAGCAGCTTGCTGGGGCACACTGAAGCTTTCTTT. Residues: CASSLLGHTEAFF. Using reference TRBV5-1 and TRBJ1-1 for the parts outside the CDR3, the full variable domain is KAGVTQTPRYLIKTRGQQVTLSCSPISGHRSVSWYQQTPGQGLQFLFEYFSETQRNKGNFPGRFSGRQFSNSRSEMNVSTLELGDSALYLCASSLLGHTEAFFGQGTRLTVV.

This clone was seen more than once but under ten times. The chain joins TRBV7-8 to TRBJ2-5; D is unresolved. The V gene lost 5 bases and the J gene lost 5 bases, with 6 bases spanning the gap. The CDR3 covers 11 residues. Germline V CDR1 and CDR2: SGHVS, FQNEAQ. The CDR3 sequence: CASSPSETQYF. The CDR3 nucleotides read TGTGCCAGCAGCCCTTCGGAGACCCAGTACTTC. The variable domain in full, completed from reference TRBV7-8 and TRBJ2-5, reads GAGVSQSPRYKVAKRGQDVALRCDPISGHVSLFWYQQALGQGPEFLTYFQNEAQLDKSGLPSDRFFAERPEGSVSTLKIQRTQQEDSAVYLCASSPSETQYFGPGTRLLVL.

The J gene is TRBJ2-4, the V gene TRBV4-1; D remains ambiguous. CDR1 MGHRA and CDR2 YSYEKL come from the germline V gene. V lost 5 bases and J 9 bases, leaving 20 bases between the germline ends. The CDR3 is 15 residues long. The CDR3 DNA is TGCGCCAGCAGCATTTCAGTCTCGCCCCGAGGCATTCAGTACTTC. Translation: CASSISVSPRGIQYF.

The rearrangement uses TRBV5-1 and TRBJ2-6, with D perhaps matching TRBD1 (6 bases). CDR1 is SGHRS, CDR2 YFSETQ, per germline. This CDR3 region has 20 residues. The V gene lost 0 bases and the J gene lost 1 base, with 20 bases spanning the gap. CDR3 DNA sequence: TGCGCCAGCAGCTTGGGAATTTTGGCAGGGGCATGGTCTGGGGCCAACGTCCTGACTTTC. It is translated as CASSLGILAGAWSGANVLTF.

This clone has a handful of counts. V gene TRBV2 combines with J gene TRBJ1-5, with D hard to call. Trimming removed 5 bases from V and 4 bases from J, with 12 bases in between. Germline V gene sequence: CDR1 SNHLY, CDR2 FYNNEI. This CDR3 is built from 14 residues. In DNA form, the CDR3 reads TGTGCCAGCAGTTCCTCCGGGGAGAATCAGCCCCAGCATTTT. It is translated as CASSSSGENQPQHF.

This chain uses TRBV19 with TRBJ1-3; no definite D call. Germline loops: CDR1 LNHDA, CDR2 SQIVND (reference sequence). CDR3 size: 15 residues. Trimming stripped 4 bases from V and 0 bases from J, with 10 bases between. CDR3 sequence: CASSTIALSGNTIYF. The CDR3 DNA sequence: TGTGCCAGTAGTACTATCGCGCTCTCTGGAAACACCATATATTTT. The whole variable domain, remainder taken from reference TRBV19 and TRBJ1-3, is DGGITQSPKYLFRKEGQNVTLSCEQNLNHDAMYWYRQDPGQGLRLIYYSQIVNDFQKGDIAEGYSVSREKKESFPLTVTSAQKNPTAFYLCASSTIALSGNTIYFGEGSWLTVV.

The V gene is TRBV19, the J gene TRBJ2-7; D is unresolved. Germline loops: CDR1 LNHDA, CDR2 SQIVND (reference sequence). CDR3 size: 11 residues. V lost 8 bases, J lost 3 bases, and 8 bases lay in between. CDR3 nucleotides: TGTGCCAGTTCACACCTCTACGAGCAGTACTTC. Translation: CASSHLYEQYF.

V is TRBV30 and J is TRBJ2-4; D may be TRBD2 (5 bases). The length of the CDR3 is 11 residues. V was trimmed by 3 bases and J by 10 bases, leaving 10 bases between them. Germline assignment: CDR1 GTSNPN and CDR2 SVGIG (reference sequence). CDR3 coding DNA: TGTGCCTGGAGGGCGGGCGGGATTCAGTACTTC. Its translation is CAWRAGGIQYF.

The rearrangement uses TRBV5-1 and TRBJ1-1; D is unresolved. Trimming shortened V by 0 bases and J by 1 base, and 7 bases separated the two germline ends. Looked up from germline, CDR1 is SGHRS and CDR2 is YFSETQ. The CDR3 loop spans 14 amino acids. CDR3 coding DNA: TGCGCCAGCAGCTTGGGGGCCGAGAACACTGAAGCTTTCTTT. This translates into CASSLGAENTEAFF.

The chain is built from TRBV9 and TRBJ1-2, with D hard to call. The germline V gene has CDR1 SGDLS and CDR2 YYNGEE. V dropped 7 bases and J dropped 0 bases, with 7 bases sitting between them. This CDR3 is built from 12 residues. CDR3 residues: CASGGANYGYTF. DNA of the CDR3: TGTGCCAGCGGCGGAGCTAACTATGGCTACACCTTC.

The chain joins TRBV6-5 to TRBJ2-5; 8 bases line up with TRBD2. V trimming: 11 bases; J trimming: 5 bases; junction bases outside the gene matches: 10. This CDR3 comprises 13 residues. Germline V gene data show CDR1 as MNHEY and CDR2 as SVGAGI. CDR3 in amino acids: CAGSPGGRETQYF. The CDR3 coding sequence is TGTGCCGGGTCGCCGGGGGGGCGGGAGACCCAGTACTTC.

V usage is TRBV5-6 and J usage is TRBJ2-2; 11 bases agree with TRBD1. Germline CDR1 SGHDT, CDR2 YYEEEE. After removal of 0 bases from V and 4 bases from J, the junction contained 8 bases not matched to a gene. This CDR3 contains 18 residues. CDR3 sequence: CASSLAGTGGHPTGELFF. Written as DNA, the CDR3 is TGTGCCAGCAGCTTGGCGGGGACAGGGGGTCATCCCACCGGGGAGCTGTTTTTT.

This clone was recorded only once. The chain has TRBV4-1 and TRBJ1-3; tentative D call: TRBD1 (6 bases). V dropped 2 bases and J dropped 0 bases, with 8 bases sitting between them. Germline V gene data show CDR1 as MGHRA and CDR2 as YSYEKL. This CDR3 contains 15 residues. CDR3 in DNA: TGCGCCAGCAGCCAATACAGGGACTCTGGAAACACCATATATTTT. It translates to CASSQYRDSGNTIYF.